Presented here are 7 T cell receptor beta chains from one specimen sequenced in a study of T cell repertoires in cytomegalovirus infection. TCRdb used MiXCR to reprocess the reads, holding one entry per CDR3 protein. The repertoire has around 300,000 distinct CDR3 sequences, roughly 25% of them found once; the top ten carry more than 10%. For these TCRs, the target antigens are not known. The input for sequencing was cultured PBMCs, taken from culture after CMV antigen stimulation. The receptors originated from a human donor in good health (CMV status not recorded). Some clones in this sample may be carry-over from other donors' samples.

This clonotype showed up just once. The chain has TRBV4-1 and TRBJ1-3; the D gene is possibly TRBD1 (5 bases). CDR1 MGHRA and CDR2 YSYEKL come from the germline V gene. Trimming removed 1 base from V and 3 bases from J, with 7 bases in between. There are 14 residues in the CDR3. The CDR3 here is CASSQVGRGNTIYF. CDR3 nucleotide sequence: TGCGCCAGCAGCCAAGTGGGACGTGGAAACACCATATATTTT.

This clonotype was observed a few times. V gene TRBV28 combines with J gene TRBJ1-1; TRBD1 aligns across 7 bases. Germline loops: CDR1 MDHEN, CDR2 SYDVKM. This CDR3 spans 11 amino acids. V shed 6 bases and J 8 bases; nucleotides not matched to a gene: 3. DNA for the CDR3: TGTGCCAGCAGACTGGACAGGGAAGCTTTCTTT. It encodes CASRLDREAFF.

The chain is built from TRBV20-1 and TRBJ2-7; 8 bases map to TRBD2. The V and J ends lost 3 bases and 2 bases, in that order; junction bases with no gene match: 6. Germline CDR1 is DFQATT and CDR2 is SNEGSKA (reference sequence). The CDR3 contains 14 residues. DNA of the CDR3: TGCAGTGCTAGCGGCGGGACTAGACCCTACGAGCAGTACTTC. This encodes CSASGGTRPYEQYF.

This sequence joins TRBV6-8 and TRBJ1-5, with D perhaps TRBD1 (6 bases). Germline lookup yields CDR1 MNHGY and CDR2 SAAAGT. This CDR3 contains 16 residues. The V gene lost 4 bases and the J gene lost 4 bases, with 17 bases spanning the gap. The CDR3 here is CASSSDSFNRNQPQHF. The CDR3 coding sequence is TGTGCCAGCAGTTCGGACAGTTTCAATCGAAATCAGCCCCAGCATTTT.

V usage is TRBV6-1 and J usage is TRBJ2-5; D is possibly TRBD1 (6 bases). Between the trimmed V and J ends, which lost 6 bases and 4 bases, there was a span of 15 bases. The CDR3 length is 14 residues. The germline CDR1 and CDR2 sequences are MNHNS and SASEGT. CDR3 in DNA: TGTGCCAGCAGGAACAGGGCGGTCATAGAGACCCAGTACTTC. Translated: CASRNRAVIETQYF.

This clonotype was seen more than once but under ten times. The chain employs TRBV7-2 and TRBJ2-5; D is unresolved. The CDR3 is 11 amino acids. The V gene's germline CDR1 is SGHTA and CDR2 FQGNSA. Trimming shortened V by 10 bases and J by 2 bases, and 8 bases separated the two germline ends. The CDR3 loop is CAISEQETQYF. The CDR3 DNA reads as TGTGCCATAAGCGAACAAGAGACCCAGTACTTC.

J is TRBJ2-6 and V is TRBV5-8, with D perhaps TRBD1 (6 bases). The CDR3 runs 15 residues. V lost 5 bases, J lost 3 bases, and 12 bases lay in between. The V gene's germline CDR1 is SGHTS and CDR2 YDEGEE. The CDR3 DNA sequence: TGTGCCAGCAGGACTCAGGGACATGGGGCCAACGTCCTGACTTTC. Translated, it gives CASRTQGHGANVLTF.